The clone carrying this TCR beta chain was recorded once. This CDR3 has 16 residues. From germline, CDR1 is SGHNT and CDR2 YYREEE (reference sequence). Trimming removed 3 bases from V and 6 bases from J; junction bases left unmatched: 11. The collection from each donor was one heparinised blood draw averaging about 116 mL. This sample is drawn from a study of beta chain features in type 1 diabetes. Study context: The number of sorted cells examined across all samples was under 130,000,000.

The entirety of the isolated RNA underwent reverse transcription, so expressed TCRB transcripts were sequenced. TCRdb keeps only in-frame clones here, not all; method: immunoSEQ multiplex PCR. The repertoire holds nearly 250,000 clones, with 14% as singletons. The specimen was naive CD4+ T cells from blood. The chain combines TRBV5-4 with TRBJ2-7; 11 bases align to TRBD2. The clonotype comes from a woman in her forties in good health. In DNA form, the CDR3 reads TGTGCCAGCAGCTCCGCCCTGACTAGCGGGGTAGGCGAGCAGTACTTC. Its protein is CASSSALTSGVGEQYF.